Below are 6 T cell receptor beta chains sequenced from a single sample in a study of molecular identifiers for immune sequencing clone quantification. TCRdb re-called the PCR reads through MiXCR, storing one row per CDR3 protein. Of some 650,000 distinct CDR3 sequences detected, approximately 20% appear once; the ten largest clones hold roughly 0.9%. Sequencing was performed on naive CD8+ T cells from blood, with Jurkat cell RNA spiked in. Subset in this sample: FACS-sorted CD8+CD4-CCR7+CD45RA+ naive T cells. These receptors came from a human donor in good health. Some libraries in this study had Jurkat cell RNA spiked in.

This CDR3 reads CASRGTAGESYNEQFF. The CDR3 DNA follows: TGTGCCAGTAGGGGCACAGCGGGAGAGTCCTACAATGAGCAGTTCTTC. The chain uses TRBV19 and TRBJ2-1, with 8 positions matching TRBD2. The CDR3 has 16 amino acids. Unmatched junction bases numbered 8, after V lost 6 bases and J lost 1 base. Germline V gene lookup returns CDR1 LNHDA and CDR2 SQIVND (reference sequence).

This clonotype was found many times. The CDR3 reads CASSRTDSTEAFF. CDR3 bases: TGTGCCAGCAGCAGGACGGACAGCACTGAAGCTTTCTTT. The rearrangement uses TRBV5-6 and TRBJ1-1, with D perhaps TRBD1 (6 bases). CDR3 size: 13 residues. CDR1 SGHDT and CDR2 YYEEEE come from the germline V gene. Trimming left V 4 bases short and J 4 bases short, with 11 bases between.

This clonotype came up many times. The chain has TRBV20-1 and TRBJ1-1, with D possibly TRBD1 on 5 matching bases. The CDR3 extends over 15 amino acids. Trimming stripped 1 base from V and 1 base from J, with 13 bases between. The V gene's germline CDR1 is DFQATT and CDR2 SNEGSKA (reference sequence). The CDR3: CSARAFREGNTEAFF. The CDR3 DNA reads TGCAGTGCTAGAGCCTTCAGGGAAGGGAACACTGAAGCTTTCTTT.

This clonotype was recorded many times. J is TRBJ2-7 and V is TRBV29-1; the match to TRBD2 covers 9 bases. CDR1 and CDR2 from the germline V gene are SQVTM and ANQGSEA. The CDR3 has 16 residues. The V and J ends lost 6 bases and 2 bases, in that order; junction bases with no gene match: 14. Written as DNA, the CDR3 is TGCAGCGTCTGGCGTTTCAAGCGGGAGGATCCCTACGAGCAGTACTTC. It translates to CSVWRFKREDPYEQYF.

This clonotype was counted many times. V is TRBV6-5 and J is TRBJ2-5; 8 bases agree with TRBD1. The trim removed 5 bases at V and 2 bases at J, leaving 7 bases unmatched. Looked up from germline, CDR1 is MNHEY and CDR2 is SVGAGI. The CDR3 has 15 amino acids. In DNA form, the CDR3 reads TGTGCCAGCAGTGACCGGGACAGGCAGCAAGAGACCCAGTACTTC. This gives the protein CASSDRDRQQETQYF.

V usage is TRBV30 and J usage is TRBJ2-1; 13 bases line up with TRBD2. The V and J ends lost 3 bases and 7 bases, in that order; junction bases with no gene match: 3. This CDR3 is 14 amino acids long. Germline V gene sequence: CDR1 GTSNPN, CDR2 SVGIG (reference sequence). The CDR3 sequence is CAWRTSGGLNEQFF. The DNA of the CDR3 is TGTGCCTGGAGGACTAGCGGGGGGTTAAATGAGCAGTTCTTC. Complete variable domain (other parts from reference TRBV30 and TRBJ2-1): SQTIHQWPATLVQPVGSPLSLECTVEGTSNPNLYWYRQAAGRGLQLLFYSVGIGQISSEVPQNLSASRPQDRQFILSSKKLLLSDSGFYLCAWRTSGGLNEQFFGPGTRLTVL.